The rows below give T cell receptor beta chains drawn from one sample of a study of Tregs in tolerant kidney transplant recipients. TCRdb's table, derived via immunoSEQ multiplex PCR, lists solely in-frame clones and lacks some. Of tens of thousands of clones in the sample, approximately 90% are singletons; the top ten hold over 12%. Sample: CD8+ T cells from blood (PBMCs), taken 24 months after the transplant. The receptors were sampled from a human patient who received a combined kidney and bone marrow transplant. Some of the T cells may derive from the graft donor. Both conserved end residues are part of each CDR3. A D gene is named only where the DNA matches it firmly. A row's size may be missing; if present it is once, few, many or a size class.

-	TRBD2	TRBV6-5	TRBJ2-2	CASSLLAENTGELFF	TGTGCCAGCAGCTTACTAGCGGAGAACACCGGGGAGCTGTTTTTT
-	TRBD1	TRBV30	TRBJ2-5	CAWSVLGDRGHETQYF	TGTGCCTGGAGTGTACTAGGGGACAGGGGCCACGAGACCCAGTACTTC
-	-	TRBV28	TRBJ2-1	CASSPSHAGIISYNEQFF	TGTGCCAGCAGTCCGTCCCACGCCGGGATCATCTCCTACAATGAGCAGTTCTTC
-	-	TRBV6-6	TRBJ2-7	CASSYSSRGTTYEQYF	TGTGCCAGCAGTTACTCGTCCAGGGGAACCACCTACGAGCAGTACTTC
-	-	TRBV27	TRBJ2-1	CASSLPGYEQFF	TGTGCCAGCAGTTTACCGGGATATGAGCAGTTCTTC
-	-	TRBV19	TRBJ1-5	CASSRGSNQPQHF	TGTGCCAGTAGTCGGGGTAGCAATCAGCCCCAGCATTTT
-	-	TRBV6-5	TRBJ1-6	CASRDPRGVSSPLHF	TGTGCCAGCAGGGACCCGCGGGGGGTTTCTTCACCCCTCCACTTT
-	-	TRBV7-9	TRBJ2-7	CASSLGPVTNEQYF	TGTGCCAGCAGCTTAGGCCCCGTAACTAACGAGCAGTACTTC
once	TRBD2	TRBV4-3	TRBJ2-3	CASSQALSGRTDTQYF	TGCGCCAGCAGCCAAGCCCTTAGCGGGAGAACAGATACGCAGTATTTT
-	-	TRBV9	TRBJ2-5	CASSVGSPQETQYF	TGTGCCAGCAGCGTAGGTAGCCCCCAAGAGACCCAGTACTTC
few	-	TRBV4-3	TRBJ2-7	CASSQGAPGDSYEQYF	TGCGCCAGCAGCCAAGGTGCGCCAGGGGACTCCTACGAGCAGTACTTC
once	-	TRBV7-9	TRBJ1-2	CASSLVGDYGYTF	TGTGCCAGCAGCTTAGTAGGGGACTATGGCTACACCTTC
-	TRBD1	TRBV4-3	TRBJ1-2	CASSQDRTGIYGYTF	TGCGCCAGCAGCCAAGATCGGACAGGGATCTATGGCTACACCTTC
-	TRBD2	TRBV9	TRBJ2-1	CASSVPLGLAGGPDNEQFF	TGTGCCAGCAGCGTACCCCTCGGACTAGCGGGAGGGCCGGACAATGAGCAGTTCTTC
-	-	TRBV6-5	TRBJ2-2	CASSLATNTGELFF	TGTGCCAGCAGTTTAGCCACGAACACCGGGGAGCTGTTTTTT
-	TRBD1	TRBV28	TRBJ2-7	CASSFWGVDRGPYEQYF	TGTGCCAGCAGTTTTTGGGGGGTGGACAGGGGGCCCTACGAGCAGTACTTC
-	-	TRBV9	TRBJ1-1	CASSVVSRENTEAFF	TGTGCCAGCAGCGTAGTGTCTCGGGAGAACACTGAAGCTTTCTTT
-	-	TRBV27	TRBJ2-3	CASSLRTDRADTQYF	TGTGCCAGCAGTCTAAGGACTGACCGGGCAGATACGCAGTATTTT
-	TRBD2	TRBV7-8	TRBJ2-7	CASSLDRGGYEQYF	TGTGCCAGCAGCTTAGATCGGGGAGGGTACGAGCAGTACTTC
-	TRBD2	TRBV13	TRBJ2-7	CASSLLTSGSPYEQYF	TGTGCCAGCAGCTTACTGACTAGCGGGAGCCCCTACGAGCAGTACTTC
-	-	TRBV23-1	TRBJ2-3	CASGGGVDTQYF	TGCGCCAGCGGAGGTGGGGTAGATACGCAGTATTTT
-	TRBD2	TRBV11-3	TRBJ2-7	CASSFFGGEYYEQYF	TGTGCCAGCAGCTTTTTCGGGGGGGAATACTACGAGCAGTACTTC
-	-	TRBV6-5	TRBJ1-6	CASSYGAVYSPLHF	TGTGCCAGCAGTTACGGGGCAGTTTATTCACCCCTCCACTTT
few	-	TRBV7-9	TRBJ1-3	CASSPRGINSGNTIYF	TGTGCCAGCAGCCCACGGGGGATTAACTCTGGAAACACCATATATTTT
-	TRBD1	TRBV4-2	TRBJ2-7	CASSQGTGQTSYEQYF	TGTGCCAGCAGCCAAGGGACAGGTCAAACCTCCTACGAGCAGTACTTC
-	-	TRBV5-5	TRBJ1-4	CASSLWGGNEKLFF	TGTGCCAGCAGCTTATGGGGAGGTAATGAAAAACTGTTTTTT
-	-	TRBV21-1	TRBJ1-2	CASSPTDRGSSYGYTF	TGTGCCAGCAGCCCGACTGACAGGGGTAGCTCTTATGGCTACACCTTC